This T cell receptor (beta chain) is from a study of human T cells and chemical hapten exposure. For the study at large: While the approximately 22-week study was under way, patients received diphenylcyclopropenone on the scalp every week. Broader study findings: The donors suffered from alopecia, so their immune response may not match that of healthy people.

Specified time point: patch test 1, 2 weeks after DPC sensitization. This sample's treatment: therapeutic diphenylcyclopropenone sensitization with weekly scalp DPC. Extraction of total RNA was performed on unfractionated whole blood. TCRdb fed the RACE reads into MiXCR, producing one record per CDR3 protein. The data hold fewer than 200,000 distinct CDR3 sequences, with about a fifth observed a single time. The V gene's germline CDR1 is SGHDN and CDR2 FVKESK. CDR3 length equals 15 residues. The ends were cut back, 4 bases at V and 4 bases at J, with 14 bases in the middle. With respect to this clonotype: The antigen is undetermined.

The rearrangement joins TRBV14 to TRBJ2-1; no reliable D call. This receptor was obtained from a woman aged 50 to 60 with alopecia areata. Some clones in this sample may be carry-over from other donors' samples. The sample in question was whole blood, obtained in connection with sensitization to the hapten diphenylcyclopropenone (DPC). The CDR3 sequence is CASSRDHGSYNEQFF. The CDR3 nucleotides read TGTGCCAGCAGCCGTGACCATGGGTCTTACAATGAGCAGTTCTTC.